This TCR beta chain was recorded in a study of blood T cell repertoires in COVID-19. About the research overall: The analysed material was cDNA or gDNA that came from T cells, B-cell-depleted T cells, or PBMCs.

Participants, about 18 to 90 years old, spanned about two dozen US areas. Two consecutive negative NP/OP PCR tests, clearance, or resolved symptoms defined Cohort 3 recovery. The germline V gene has CDR1 MDHEN and CDR2 SYDVKM. Trimming removed 8 bases at V and 2 bases at J, with 19 bases between. The CDR3 spans 15 residues. Assay used: immunoSEQ multiplex PCR; TCRdb lists only in-frame clones, some missing. The table lists about 330,000 clones, roughly 90% of them singletons. The sample holds a few counts of this clone. The chain couples TRBV28 to TRBJ2-7; no firm D call. The receptor was derived from a woman aged 30 to 39 who had recovered from COVID-19. Sequenced input: PBMCs or T cells enriched from blood (not recorded which). The CDR3 protein is CASASPLRVAYEQYF. CDR3 DNA sequence: TGTGCCAGCGCTTCGCCTCTACGGGTGGCCTACGAGCAGTACTTC.